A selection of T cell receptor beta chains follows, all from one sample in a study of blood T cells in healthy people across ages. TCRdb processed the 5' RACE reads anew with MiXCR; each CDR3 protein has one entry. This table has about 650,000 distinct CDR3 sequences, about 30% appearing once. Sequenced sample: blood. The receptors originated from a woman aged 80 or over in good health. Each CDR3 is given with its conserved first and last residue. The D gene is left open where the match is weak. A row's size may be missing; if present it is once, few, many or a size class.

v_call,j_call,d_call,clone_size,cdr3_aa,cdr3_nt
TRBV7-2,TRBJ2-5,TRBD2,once,CASSLDSGGLQETQYF,TGTGCCAGCAGCTTAGATAGCGGGGGCCTTCAAGAGACCCAGTACTTC
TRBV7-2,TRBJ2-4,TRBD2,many,CASSWPPGAGGLAKNIQYF,TGTGCCAGCAGCTGGCCCCCGGGAGCGGGGGGGCTAGCCAAAAACATTCAGTACTTC
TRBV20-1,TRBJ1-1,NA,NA,CSARITTGGRNTEAFF,TGCAGTGCTAGAATCACCACCGGCGGTAGGAACACTGAAGCTTTCTTT
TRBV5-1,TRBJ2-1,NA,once,CASSLGQFDNEQFF,TGCGCCAGCAGCTTGGGACAGTTTGATAATGAGCAGTTCTTC
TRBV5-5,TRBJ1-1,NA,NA,CASSLVVGSTEAFF,TGTGCCAGCAGCTTGGTTGTTGGGAGCACTGAAGCTTTCTTT
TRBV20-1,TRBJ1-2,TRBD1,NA,CSASTGDGFGYTF,TGCAGTGCTTCAACAGGGGACGGGTTTGGCTACACCTTC
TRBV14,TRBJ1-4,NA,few,CASSHLDPTNEKLFF,TGTGCCAGCAGCCACTTGGACCCAACTAATGAAAAACTGTTTTTT
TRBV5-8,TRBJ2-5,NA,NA,CASSRSGGPRETQYF,TGTGCCAGCAGCCGGAGTGGCGGTCCCAGGGAGACCCAGTACTTC
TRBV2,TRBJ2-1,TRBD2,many,CASRRGTSGEKQFF,TGTGCCAGCAGACGGGGGACTAGCGGGGAAAAGCAGTTCTTC
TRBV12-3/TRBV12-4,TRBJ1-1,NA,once,CASSWGRRNTEAFF,TGTGCCAGCAGTTGGGGGCGGAGAAACACTGAAGCTTTCTTT
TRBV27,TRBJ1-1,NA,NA,CASSLILGNTEAFF,TGTGCCAGCAGTTTAATTTTGGGGAACACTGAAGCTTTCTTT
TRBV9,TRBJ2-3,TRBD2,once,CASSAGTSRRTDTQYF,TGTGCCAGCAGCGCGGGGACTAGCAGGCGCACAGATACGCAGTATTTT
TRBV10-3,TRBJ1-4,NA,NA,CAISEYRPTTNEKLFF,TGTGCCATCAGTGAGTACAGGCCCACAACTAATGAAAAACTGTTTTTT
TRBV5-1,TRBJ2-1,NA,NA,CASSLTGSDRGQFF,TGCGCCAGCAGCTTGACGGGATCCGATCGGGGGCAGTTCTTC
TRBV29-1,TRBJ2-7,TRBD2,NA,CSVEGRESYEQYF,TGCAGCGTTGAAGGGCGGGAGTCCTACGAGCAGTACTTC